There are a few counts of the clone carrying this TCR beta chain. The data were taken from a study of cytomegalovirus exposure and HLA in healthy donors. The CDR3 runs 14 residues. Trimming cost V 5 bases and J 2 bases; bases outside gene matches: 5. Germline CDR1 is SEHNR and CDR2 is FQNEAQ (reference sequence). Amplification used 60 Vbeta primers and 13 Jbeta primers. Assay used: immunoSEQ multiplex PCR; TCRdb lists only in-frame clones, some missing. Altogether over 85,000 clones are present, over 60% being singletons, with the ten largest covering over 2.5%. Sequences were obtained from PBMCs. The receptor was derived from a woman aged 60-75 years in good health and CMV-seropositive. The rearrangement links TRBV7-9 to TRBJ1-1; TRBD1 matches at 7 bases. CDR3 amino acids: CASSPGQVNTEAFF. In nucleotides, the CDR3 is TGTGCCAGCAGCCCAGGACAGGTTAACACTGAAGCTTTCTTT.